The clone carrying this T cell receptor beta chain counts as medium-sized by frequency. Its antigen is currently unknown. The data are from a study of T cell clusters in autoimmune cytopenias. Study overall: A median of around 50,000 TRB reads per sample yielded a median approximately 2,500 distinct clonotypes.

TRB was amplified from about 260 ng of peripheral blood genomic DNA per sample. TRB was amplified by touch-down multiplex PCR, primer pools A and B combined. No DNA is given; TCRdb re-called the multiplex PCR reads and lists each CDR3 protein once. The sample holds roughly 4,000 distinct CDR3 sequences. Study conclusions and caveats: Active autoimmune hepatitis patients had around 3-fold fewer exclusive TRB clusters than healthy donors. The cluster-lack signature was not seen for secondary cytopenia versus chronic lymphocytic leukemia. Physiological T cell clusters of healthy donors were apparently absent in primary autoimmune cytopenia patients.

In germline, CDR1 is MNHEY, CDR2 SVGAGI. The CDR3 loop spans 14 amino acids. The same sample was also used in a study of T cell repertoires in aging, cancer and after chemotherapy.

The sequence was obtained from a human donor in good health. The sample comprised peripheral blood. The chain links TRBV6-5 to TRBJ1-2; TCRdb indicates TRBD1, and absent DNA this call remains unverified. CDR3 amino acids: CASRAGTANYGYTF.